One sample yielded the 9 T cell receptor beta chains listed below, sequenced in a study of CD8+ T cells in alopecia areata (dated by TCRdb to 2017 to 2018). Preparation of the library involved the immunoSEQ multiplex PCR assay. RNA was extracted from all samples and reverse transcribed into cDNA as template for TCR sequencing. TCRdb obtained this table from immuneACCESS and retained in-frame rearrangements with V and J assigned. These tables miss some clones; where compared with another copy, unresolved V genes account for less than half of the shortfall, and the remainder is unexplained. Here the sample has some 130,000 clones; around 53% occur a single time. The ten largest account for 0.46% of the sample. The sample's time point label is to be understood as: 4 weeks on oral tofacitinib. The treatment or condition label on this specimen signifies: oral pan-JAK inhibitor, 5-10 mg twice daily. The sample here was CD4+ T cells sorted from blood, taken at week 4, from a patient treated with tofacitinib. Every receptor here comes from a human donor with alopecia areata.

This clone was counted only a few times. The chain couples TRBV5-1 to TRBJ2-1; TRBD2 agrees at 7 bases. V lost 5 bases to trimming and J lost 5 bases; unmatched junction nucleotides: 4. The CDR3 loop spans 13 amino acids. Germline CDR1 reads SGHRS; CDR2 reads YFSETQ. The CDR3 reads CASRSSGNNEQFF. The CDR3 DNA reads TGCGCCAGCAGGAGCAGCGGGAACAATGAGCAGTTCTTC.

This clone has more than one count but fewer than ten. V gene TRBV9 combines with J gene TRBJ1-2, with D tentatively TRBD1 (6 bases). Trimming shortened V by 4 bases and J by 0 bases, and 13 bases separated the two germline ends. Germline V CDR1 and CDR2: SGDLS, YYNGEE. The CDR3 has 15 amino acids. Here the CDR3 reads CASSLGGPPNYGYTF. The CDR3 region has the DNA TGTGCCAGCAGCCTGGGGGGGCCCCCTAACTATGGCTACACCTTC.

This clone was counted once. This chain joins TRBV27 and TRBJ2-1, with D tentatively TRBD1 or TRBD2 (5 bases each). The CDR3 has 14 residues. Per the germline V gene, CDR1 is MNHEY and CDR2 is SMNVEV (reference sequence). V lost 6 bases to trimming and J lost 10 bases, with 19 bases between them. This chain's CDR3 is CASRGVAVSKEQFF. Here the CDR3 DNA reads TGTGCCAGCAGGGGGGTAGCAGTTTCGAAGGAGCAGTTCTTC.

This clone appeared a few times. DNA of the CDR3: TGCGCCAGCAGCCAAGAATTGGCAGGGGGTTATGGCTACACCTTC. This translates into CASSQELAGGYGYTF. The V and J genes are TRBV4-1 and TRBJ1-2; 7 bases fit TRBD1. In germline, CDR1 is MGHRA, CDR2 YSYEKL. V dropped 0 bases and J dropped 5; count of bases not matched to a gene: 6. This CDR3 region has 15 residues.

The V and J genes are TRBV30 and TRBJ1-1; D is undetermined. This CDR3 has 14 amino acids. Trimming pared 4 bases from V and 5 bases from J, leaving 17 bases between. Germline-derived CDR1 and CDR2 are GTSNPN and SVGIG (reference sequence). In DNA form, the CDR3 reads TGTGCCTGGACTTATTCCGGGGTGGGGACTGAAGCTTTCTTT. The encoded protein is CAWTYSGVGTEAFF.

This chain links TRBV5-4 with TRBJ2-1; D ambiguous. Trimming stripped 4 bases from V and 7 bases from J, with 18 bases between. CDR1 is SGHNT and CDR2 is YYREEE in the germline V gene (reference sequence). The CDR3 has 15 residues. DNA of the CDR3: TGTGCCAGCAGCCCGACACCCGACTCGTATAATGAGCAGTTCTTC. Protein product: CASSPTPDSYNEQFF.

The V call is TRBV6-5, the J call TRBJ1-4, with a weak D call TRBD1 (5 bases). Trimming took 6 bases from V and 5 from J, leaving 10 bases between them. The CDR3 runs 13 residues. Germline-derived CDR1 and CDR2 are MNHEY and SVGAGI. CDR3 region: CASRGTENEKLFF. DNA of the CDR3: TGTGCCAGCAGGGGGACGGAAAATGAAAAACTGTTTTTT.

V is TRBV30 and J is TRBJ2-1; 14 bases are a match to TRBD2. Trimming removed 7 bases from V and 7 bases from J; junction bases left unmatched: 3. This CDR3 comprises 13 residues. Per germline, CDR1 GTSNPN and CDR2 SVGIG (reference sequence). CDR3 in amino acids: CAFWTSGRNEQFF. The CDR3 nucleotides read TGTGCCTTCTGGACTAGCGGGAGGAATGAGCAGTTCTTC.

The genes are TRBV6-5 and TRBJ1-2, with D uncertain. The germline V gene has CDR1 MNHEY and CDR2 SVGAGI. This CDR3 is 16 amino acids long. Trimming pared 2 bases from V and 3 bases from J, leaving 16 bases between. CDR3 sequence: CASSYQRPLGDYGYTF. Written as DNA, the CDR3 is TGTGCCAGCAGTTACCAACGACCGCTCGGGGACTATGGCTACACCTTC.